The 5 T cell receptor beta chains listed next were all sequenced from one sample in a study of regulatory T cells. Points from the study as a whole: Hydrophobic residues at CDR3 positions 6 and 7 were enriched in conventional CD4+ T cells of CD3G-deficient patients.

Amplification used 52 TRBV primers and 13 TRBJ primers. Sequenced by immunoSEQ multiplex PCR; TCRdb stores in-frame clones only, minus some. Of tens of thousands of clones listed, 75% to 90% were seen once; the top ten hold about 2.5%. Their antigens are not known. Sequenced material: conventional CD4+ T cells sorted from blood. These TCRs come from a person between 18 and 35 years old with CD3G deficiency.

Written as DNA, the CDR3 is TGTGCCAGTAAAAAGACGGCCTGGGGCGAGCAGTACTTC. Protein sequence: CASKKTAWGEQYF. The rearrangement joins TRBV6-1 to TRBJ2-7; D is unclear. The ends were cut back, 9 bases at V and 6 bases at J, with 18 bases in the middle. CDR1 and CDR2 from the germline V gene are MNHNS and SASEGT. CDR3 length: 13 amino acids.

This chain joins TRBV7-8 and TRBJ2-3; D remains ambiguous. The CDR3 has 15 amino acids. V shed 5 bases and J shed 3 bases, with 15 bases lying between them. CDR1 and CDR2 (germline): SGHVS, FQNEAQ. The chain's CDR3 is CASSLGSLTTDTQYF. As DNA, the CDR3 is TGTGCCAGCAGCCTGGGCTCCCTAACTACAGATACGCAGTATTTT.

The genes are TRBV6-6 and TRBJ1-1; D is possibly TRBD1 (6 bases). CDR1 and CDR2 (germline): MNHNY, SVGAGI (reference sequence). V lost 0 bases, J lost 4 bases, and 12 bases lay in between. The CDR3 consists of 15 residues. The CDR3 DNA sequence: TGTGCCAGCAGTTACTCAACCGGGGGCGGCACTGAAGCTTTCTTT. It specifies CASSYSTGGGTEAFF.

V gene TRBV29-1 combines with J gene TRBJ1-1, with D maybe TRBD1 (5 bases). Germline CDR1 reads SQVTM; CDR2 reads ANQGSEA. CDR3 size: 13 residues. Between the trimmed V and J ends, which lost 2 bases and 10 bases, there was a span of 17 bases. The CDR3 coding sequence is TGCAGCGTTGAATTCTACGGGGGACGGGGAGCTTTCTTT. It yields the protein CSVEFYGGRGAFF.

The chain combines TRBV6-1 with TRBJ2-7; D possibly uses TRBD1 or TRBD2 (5 bases each). V shed 7 bases and J shed 2 bases, with 15 bases lying between them. CDR1 is MNHNS, CDR2 SASEGT, per germline. The CDR3 length is 14 residues. This chain's CDR3 is CASKNQGPPYEQYF. DNA of the CDR3: TGTGCCAGCAAGAACCAGGGACCTCCCTACGAGCAGTACTTC.